This entry lists 8 T cell receptor beta chains sequenced from one sample in a study of CD8+CD57+ T cells in acquired aplastic anemia (dated by TCRdb to the late 2010s). Data came from an Illumina HiSeq 2000. Profiling of TCR beta VDJ combinations and CDR3 sequences used genomic DNA as the template. TCRdb trimmed the raw reads at Q25, called clones with MiXCR and kept productive beta chains. Every distinct CDR3 protein forms one entry, paired with its most common genes and DNA. A total of approximately 170,000 distinct CDR3 sequences appear in this sample, roughly half of them only once. The ten largest account for about 15% of the sample. The sample was sorted CD4+, CD8+, or CD8+CD57+ T cells (not recorded which) from PBMCs. These receptors all come from a human donor in good health, serving as a control.

V and J are TRBV4-3 and TRBJ1-6; perhaps TRBD1 as D (5 bases). Germline lookup yields CDR1 LGHNA and CDR2 YSLEER. Deletions cut 0 bases from V and 6 bases from J, with 9 bases between. CDR3 length equals 15 residues. Written as DNA, the CDR3 is TGCGCCAGCAGCCAAGACGGGCAGGGTAATTCACCCCTCCACTTT. The encoded protein is CASSQDGQGNSPLHF.

The rearrangement links TRBV25-1 to TRBJ1-1; D not resolved. Trimming removed 10 bases at V and 1 base at J, with 13 bases between. The CDR3 is made up of 13 amino acids. The germline CDR1 and CDR2 sequences are MGHDK and SYGVNS. The CDR3 sequence: CATRTPGNTEAFF. The CDR3, as DNA: TGTGCCACCCGAACCCCAGGGAACACTGAAGCTTTCTTT.

The chain has TRBV10-2 and TRBJ2-1, with D possibly matching TRBD2 (6 bases). Germline V lookup: CDR1 WSHSY, CDR2 SAAADI. The CDR3 spans 14 residues. V was trimmed by 7 bases and J by 0 bases, leaving 10 bases between them. The CDR3 nucleotides are TGCGCCAGCAATGACGGGGGCTCCTACAATGAGCAGTTCTTC. Amino acids: CASNDGGSYNEQFF.

This clonotype was detected ten times or more. The chain uses TRBV7-9 and TRBJ1-2, with D unclear. The length of the CDR3 is 15 residues. Germline CDR1 is SEHNR and CDR2 is FQNEAQ (reference sequence). The V end was cut by 6 bases, the J end by 4 bases, with 18 bases between. The CDR3 here is CASSPAGKGLYGYTF. The CDR3 nucleotides read TGTGCCAGCAGTCCAGCGGGGAAAGGGCTCTATGGCTACACCTTC.

This clonotype has only one observation. An end of the junction differs from the germline gene, which may be a read error. The V and J genes are TRBV20-1 and TRBJ1-2, with a possible D match to TRBD1 (6 bases). Germline lookup yields CDR1 DFQATT and CDR2 SNEGSKA (reference sequence). The CDR3 covers 13 residues. CDR3 protein: CSARETGHYGYTF. Here the CDR3 DNA reads TGCAGTGCCAGAGAAACAGGGCACTATGGCTACACCTTC.

This clonotype was recorded a few times. At one end the junction does not follow the germline gene, possibly because of a read error. The chain joins TRBV4-1 to TRBJ2-2; TRBD2 agrees at 15 bases. Germline V CDR1 and CDR2: MGHRA, YSYEKL. This CDR3 is built from 20 residues. This CDR3 reads CASSQTGLAGGTTYTGEPFF. The CDR3 DNA is TGCGCCAGCAGCCAAACGGGACTAGCGGGGGGTACTACGTACACCGGGGAGCCGTTTTTT.

The chain couples TRBV7-2 to TRBJ2-5, with D possibly being TRBD1 (5 bases). In germline, CDR1 is SGHTA, CDR2 FQGNSA. Trimming took 4 bases from V and 0 from J, leaving 15 bases between them. The CDR3 consists of 16 residues. The CDR3 DNA follows: TGTGCCAGCAGCTCGTTCGACAGTTTGTACCAAGAGACCCAGTACTTC. It codes for CASSSFDSLYQETQYF.

The V call is TRBV20-1, the J call TRBJ1-6; D not certain. V lost 8 bases and J lost 19, with 21 bases in between. The CDR3 loop spans 11 amino acids. The germline V gene has CDR1 DFQATT and CDR2 SNEGSKA (reference sequence). CDR3 region: CSTTPKRAEHF. As DNA, the CDR3 is TGCAGTACAACGCCTAAGAGGGCGGAACACTTT.